A selection of T cell receptor beta chains follows, all from one sample in a study of cytomegalovirus exposure and HLA in healthy donors. Repertoires were generated with immunoSEQ multiplex PCR, while TCRdb's copy carries only in-frame clones and drops some. The sample carries about 90,000 clones, nearly 80% recorded once. Sequencing input: PBMCs. The receptors shown here come from a woman in her thirties or forties in good health and CMV-seropositive. The CDR3 runs from the conserved cysteine through the conserved F or W. The D gene is left open where the match is weak. Not every row has a clone size; where given, it reads once, few, many or a size class.

V gene,clone size,D gene,CDR3 length,J gene,CDR3 DNA,CDR3 protein
TRBV7-2,NA,NA,14,TRBJ2-7,TGTGCCAGCAGTTCCGTCGGGAGCCCCCGCGAGCAGTACTTC,CASSSVGSPREQYF
TRBV7-6,NA,NA,13,TRBJ1-3,TGTGCCAGCAGCCCCTCTTCTGGAAACACCATATATTTT,CASSPSSGNTIYF
TRBV7-6,NA,NA,15,TRBJ2-2,TGTGCCAGCAGCTTGGCAGGGACAAACACCGGGGAGCTGTTTTTT,CASSLAGTNTGELFF
TRBV11-2,NA,TRBD2,19,TRBJ2-1,TGTGCCAGCAGCTTAGATCCGGGACTAGCGGGAAGCTTCTACAATGAGCAGTTCTTC,CASSLDPGLAGSFYNEQFF
TRBV5-1,NA,TRBD1,16,TRBJ2-3,TGCGCCAGCAGCTTGGAAGGGGGCAGTAGCACAGATACGCAGTATTTT,CASSLEGGSSTDTQYF
TRBV11-2,NA,NA,14,TRBJ2-7,TGTGCCAGCAGCTATGGACAGACCCCCTACGAGCAGTACTTC,CASSYGQTPYEQYF
TRBV9,NA,NA,15,TRBJ1-1,TGTGCCAGCAGCGCAGAAGGGACACCGAACACTGAAGCTTTCTTT,CASSAEGTPNTEAFF
TRBV2,NA,TRBD1,17,TRBJ2-6,TGTGCCAGCAGTGAAGACCCAGGGGGCTCTGGGGCCAACGTCCTGACTTTC,CASSEDPGGSGANVLTF
TRBV2,NA,NA,12,TRBJ2-1,TGTGCCAGCAGTGAGCAGAACAATGAGCAGTTCTTC,CASSEQNNEQFF
TRBV28,NA,TRBD1,14,TRBJ1-5,TGTGCCAGCAGTATCGTAAACAGGGGAACGGGGCAGCATTTT,CASSIVNRGTGQHF
TRBV4-3,NA,TRBD1,17,TRBJ2-7,TGCGCCAGCAGCCAAGATCTTCCGGGACAGGGAAGCTACGAGCAGTACTTC,CASSQDLPGQGSYEQYF
TRBV7-2,NA,TRBD2,17,TRBJ2-7,TGTGCCAGCAGCTACGGGACTAGCGGGAGGACTCCCTACGAGCAGTACTTC,CASSYGTSGRTPYEQYF
TRBV7-2,NA,NA,14,TRBJ2-2,TGTGCCAGCAGCTTAGGTTGGGGACATGTTGAGTGGTTTTTT,CASSLGWGHVEWFF
TRBV11-2,NA,TRBD1,15,TRBJ1-5,TGTGCCAGCAGCTTAGGGGACAGCAGCAATCAGTCCCAGCATTTT,CASSLGDSSNQSQHF
TRBV27,NA,TRBD1,15,TRBJ2-1,TGTGCCAGCAGTTTCGAGGACAGGGGGTTCGATGAGCAGTTCTTC,CASSFEDRGFDEQFF
TRBV19,NA,TRBD2,13,TRBJ2-7,TGTGCCAGTAGTACGGGACTAGCGGATGGTAGGTACTTC,CASSTGLADGRYF
TRBV19,NA,TRBD1,11,TRBJ1-2,TGTGCCACACGACAGGGCGCTGGCTACACCTTC,CATRQGAGYTF
TRBV27,NA,NA,15,TRBJ2-4,TGTGCCAGCAGTTCGACACGACGAGTGGGAAACATTCAGTACTTC,CASSSTRRVGNIQYF
TRBV2,NA,NA,12,TRBJ2-7,TGTGCCAGCACGGTTAGAGGGTCAGAGCAGTACTTC,CASTVRGSEQYF
TRBV9,NA,TRBD2,16,TRBJ2-7,TGTGCCAGCAGCTATGAGGTCACTAGCGGCACCTACGAGCAGTACTTC,CASSYEVTSGTYEQYF
TRBV7-2,NA,NA,15,TRBJ1-5,TGTGCCAGCAGCTTAGGACAGAGTAGCAATCAGCCCCAGCATTTT,CASSLGQSSNQPQHF
TRBV12-5,NA,TRBD1,17,TRBJ1-1,TGTGCTAGTGGTCGACAAACCGGGACAGGGAGTGACACTGAAGCTTTCTTT,CASGRQTGTGSDTEAFF
TRBV11-2,NA,NA,15,TRBJ2-2,TGTGCCAGCAGCTTAGGACGGAGGAACACCGGGGAGCTGTTTTTT,CASSLGRRNTGELFF
TRBV19,many,TRBD2,16,TRBJ2-1,TGTGCCAGTACCCGTGGACTAGCTCATTCCTACAATGAGCAGTTCTTC,CASTRGLAHSYNEQFF
TRBV15,NA,NA,13,TRBJ2-7,TGTGCCACCAGCAGAGATAAAGGGGACGAGCAGTACTTC,CATSRDKGDEQYF
TRBV25-1,NA,TRBD1,14,TRBJ1-1,TGTGCCAGCGGGAGGACAGGGAAGAACACTGAAGCTTTCTTT,CASGRTGKNTEAFF
TRBV11-3,NA,NA,12,TRBJ1-1,TGTGCCAGCAGCCCCTCAGGGCCAGAAGCTTTCTTT,CASSPSGPEAFF
TRBV14,once,NA,15,TRBJ2-5,TGTGCCAGCAGCCAAGTAGGTAGAGGGCCAGAGACCCAGTACTTC,CASSQVGRGPETQYF
TRBV27,NA,TRBD2,17,TRBJ2-1,TGTGCCAGCAGTTTTAAGATTCGGCTAGCGGGAACCAATGAGCAGTTCTTC,CASSFKIRLAGTNEQFF
TRBV9,NA,NA,12,TRBJ2-3,TGTGCCAGCAGCGCTGAGACAGATACGCAGTATTTT,CASSAETDTQYF
TRBV5-8,NA,TRBD2,17,TRBJ2-1,TGTGCCAGCAGCTTACTAGCGGGAGATAAGTCCTACAATGAGCAGTTCTTC,CASSLLAGDKSYNEQFF
TRBV5-1,NA,NA,13,TRBJ1-1,TGCGCCAGCAGCCCCGTCACGGGGACTGAAGCTTTCTTT,CASSPVTGTEAFF
TRBV4-3,NA,NA,14,TRBJ2-3,TGCGCCAGCAGCCAAGGCGGGGCCACAGATACGCAGTATTTT,CASSQGGATDTQYF
TRBV7-9,few,TRBD1,13,TRBJ2-7,TGTGCCAGCAGCTTAGGGGACAGAGACGAGCAGTACTTC,CASSLGDRDEQYF
TRBV7-6,NA,NA,14,TRBJ2-1,TGTGCCAGCAGCTTCTCTAGAACATACAATGAGCAGTTCTTC,CASSFSRTYNEQFF
TRBV5-4,NA,NA,14,TRBJ2-7,TGTGCCAGCAGCTCCCGAGGGGGAGTTCTCGAGCAGTACTTC,CASSSRGGVLEQYF
TRBV5-1,once,TRBD2,14,TRBJ2-7,TGCGCCAGCAGCTGGACTAGCGGGAGTGTCGAGCAGTACTTC,CASSWTSGSVEQYF
TRBV5-1,NA,TRBD2,16,TRBJ2-1,TGCGCCAGCAGCTTGGACGCTAGCGGGAGGGGGGTTGAGCAGTTCTTC,CASSLDASGRGVEQFF
TRBV29-1,NA,NA,14,TRBJ1-1,TGCAGCGTTTCGGGGGGCGCGGGGAACACTGAAGCTTTCTTT,CSVSGGAGNTEAFF
TRBV4-2,NA,TRBD2,16,TRBJ2-7,TGTGCCAGCAGCCAAGTTCAAGCGGGAGATGAATACGAGCAGTACTTC,CASSQVQAGDEYEQYF
TRBV30,few,NA,13,TRBJ1-5,TGTGCCTGGGGCCGGGATAGCAATCAGCCCCAGCATTTT,CAWGRDSNQPQHF
TRBV6-6,once,TRBD2,16,TRBJ2-1,TGTGCCAGCAGTTACCCGACTAGCGGGCTCTACAATGAGCAGTTCTTC,CASSYPTSGLYNEQFF
TRBV9,NA,NA,16,TRBJ2-7,TGTGCCAGCAGCGTAGGGGCAGGCCCCCTCACGCACGAGCAGTACTTC,CASSVGAGPLTHEQYF
TRBV4-2,once,TRBD2,19,TRBJ2-5,TGTGCCAGCAGCGCTAGCCCCAGGGGGAGCGGGAGGTTCCAAGAGACCCAGTACTTC,CASSASPRGSGRFQETQYF
TRBV30,NA,NA,14,TRBJ1-3,TGTGCCTGGATGGCCAAGGCGGCTGGAAACACCATATATTTT,CAWMAKAAGNTIYF
TRBV28,NA,TRBD1,21,TRBJ1-5,TGTGCCAGCACCCCTTTTGGCGCTCTCGCCGGGACAGCGTATAGCAATCAGCCCCAGCATTTT,CASTPFGALAGTAYSNQPQHF